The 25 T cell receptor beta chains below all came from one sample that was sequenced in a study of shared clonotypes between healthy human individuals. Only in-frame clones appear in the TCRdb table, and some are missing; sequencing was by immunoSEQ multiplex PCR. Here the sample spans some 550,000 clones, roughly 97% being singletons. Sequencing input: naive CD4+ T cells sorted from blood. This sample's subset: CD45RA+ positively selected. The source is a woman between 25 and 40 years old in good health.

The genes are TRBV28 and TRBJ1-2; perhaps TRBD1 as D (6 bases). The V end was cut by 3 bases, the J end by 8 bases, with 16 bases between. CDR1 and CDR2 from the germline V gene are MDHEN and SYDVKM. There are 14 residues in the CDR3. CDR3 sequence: CASSFLRGARGYTF. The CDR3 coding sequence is TGTGCCAGCAGTTTCCTCCGGGGGGCGCGCGGCTACACCTTC.

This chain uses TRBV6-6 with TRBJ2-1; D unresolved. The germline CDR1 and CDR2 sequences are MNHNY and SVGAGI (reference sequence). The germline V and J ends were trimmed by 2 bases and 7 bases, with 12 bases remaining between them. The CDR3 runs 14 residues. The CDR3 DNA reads TGTGCCAGCAGTTACGAGGCGGTCCGGAATGAGCAGTTCTTC. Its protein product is CASSYEAVRNEQFF.

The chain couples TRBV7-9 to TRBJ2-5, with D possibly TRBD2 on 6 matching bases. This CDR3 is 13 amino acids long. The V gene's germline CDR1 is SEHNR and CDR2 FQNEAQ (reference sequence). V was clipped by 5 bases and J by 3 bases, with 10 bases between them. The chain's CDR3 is CASSGWEEETQYF. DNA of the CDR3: TGTGCCAGCAGCGGGTGGGAGGAAGAGACCCAGTACTTC.

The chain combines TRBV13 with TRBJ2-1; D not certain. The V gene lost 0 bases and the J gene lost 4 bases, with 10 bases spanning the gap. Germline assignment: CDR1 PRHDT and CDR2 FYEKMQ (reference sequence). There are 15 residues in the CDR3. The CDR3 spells CASSLGSPDYNEQFF. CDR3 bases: TGTGCCAGCAGCTTAGGATCCCCAGATTACAATGAGCAGTTCTTC.

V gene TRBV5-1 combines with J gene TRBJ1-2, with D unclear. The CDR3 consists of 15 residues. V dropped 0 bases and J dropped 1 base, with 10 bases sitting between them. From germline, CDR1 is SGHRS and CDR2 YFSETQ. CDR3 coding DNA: TGCGCCAGCAGCTTGGCCGTAAGGTTTAACTATGGCTACACCTTC. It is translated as CASSLAVRFNYGYTF.

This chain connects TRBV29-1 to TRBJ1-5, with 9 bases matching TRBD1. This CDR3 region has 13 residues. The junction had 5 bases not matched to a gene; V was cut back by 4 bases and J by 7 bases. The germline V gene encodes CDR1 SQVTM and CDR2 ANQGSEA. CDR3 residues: CSVGGQGEQPQHF. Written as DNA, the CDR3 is TGCAGCGTTGGGGGACAGGGAGAACAGCCCCAGCATTTT.

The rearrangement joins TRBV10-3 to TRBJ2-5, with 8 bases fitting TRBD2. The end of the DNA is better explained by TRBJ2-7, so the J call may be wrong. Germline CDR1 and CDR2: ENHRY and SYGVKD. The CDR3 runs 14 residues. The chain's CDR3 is CAISDLAGTYEQYF. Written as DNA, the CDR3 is TGTGCCATCAGTGACCTAGCGGGTACCTACGAGCAGTACTTC.

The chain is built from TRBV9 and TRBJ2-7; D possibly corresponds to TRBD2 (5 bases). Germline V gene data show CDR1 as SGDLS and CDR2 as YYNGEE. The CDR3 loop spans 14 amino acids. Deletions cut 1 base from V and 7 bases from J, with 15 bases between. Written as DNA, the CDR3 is TGTGCCAGCAGCGTACAGAACGGAAGAGGGGAGCAGTACTTC. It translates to CASSVQNGRGEQYF. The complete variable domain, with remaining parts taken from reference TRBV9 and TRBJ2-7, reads DSGVTQTPKHLITATGQRVTLRCSPRSGDLSVYWYQQSLDQGLQFLIQYYNGEERAKGNILERFSAQQFPDLHSELNLSSLELGDSALYFCASSVQNGRGEQYFGPGTRLTVT.

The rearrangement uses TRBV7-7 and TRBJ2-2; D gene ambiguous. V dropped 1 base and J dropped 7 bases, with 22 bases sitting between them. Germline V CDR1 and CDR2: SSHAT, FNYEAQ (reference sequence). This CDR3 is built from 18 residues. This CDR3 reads CASSLVWTDPRFGGELFF. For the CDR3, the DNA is TGTGCCAGCAGCTTAGTTTGGACGGATCCTAGATTCGGCGGGGAGCTGTTTTTT.

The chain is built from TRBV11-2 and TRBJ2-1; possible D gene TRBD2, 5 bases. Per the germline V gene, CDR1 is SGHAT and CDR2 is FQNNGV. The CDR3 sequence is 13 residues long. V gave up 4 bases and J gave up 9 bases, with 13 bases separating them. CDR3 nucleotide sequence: TGTGCCAGCAGCTGGAGGTCGTACGGTGAGCAGTTCTTC. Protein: CASSWRSYGEQFF.

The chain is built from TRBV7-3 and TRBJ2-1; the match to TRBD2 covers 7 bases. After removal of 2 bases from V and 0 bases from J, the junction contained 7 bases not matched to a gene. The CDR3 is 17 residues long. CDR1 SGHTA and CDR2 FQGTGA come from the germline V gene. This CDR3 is CASSLGLAASSYNEQFF. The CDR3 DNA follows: TGTGCCAGCAGCTTAGGGCTAGCGGCAAGCTCCTACAATGAGCAGTTCTTC.

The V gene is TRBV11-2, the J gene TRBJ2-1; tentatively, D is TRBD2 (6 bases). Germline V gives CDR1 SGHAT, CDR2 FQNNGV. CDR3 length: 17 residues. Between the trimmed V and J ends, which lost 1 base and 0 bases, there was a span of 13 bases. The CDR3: CASSLGGGTNSYNEQFF. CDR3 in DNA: TGTGCCAGCAGCTTAGGTGGGGGGACCAACTCCTACAATGAGCAGTTCTTC.

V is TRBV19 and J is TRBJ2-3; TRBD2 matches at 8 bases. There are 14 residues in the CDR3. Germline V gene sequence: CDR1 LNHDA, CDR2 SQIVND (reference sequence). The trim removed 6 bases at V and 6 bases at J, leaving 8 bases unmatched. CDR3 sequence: CASREAGGSDTQYF. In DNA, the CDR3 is TGTGCCAGTAGGGAGGCGGGAGGTAGTGATACGCAGTATTTT.

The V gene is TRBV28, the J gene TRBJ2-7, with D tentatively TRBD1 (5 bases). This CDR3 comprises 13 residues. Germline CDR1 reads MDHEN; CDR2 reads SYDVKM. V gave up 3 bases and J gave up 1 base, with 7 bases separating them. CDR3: CASSFQGSYEQYF. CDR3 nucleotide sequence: TGTGCCAGCAGTTTTCAGGGATCCTACGAGCAGTACTTC. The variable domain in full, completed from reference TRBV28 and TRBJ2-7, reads DVKVTQSSRYLVKRTGEKVFLECVQDMDHENMFWYRQDPGLGLRLIYFSYDVKMKEKGDIPEGYSVSREKKERFSLILESASTNQTSMYLCASSFQGSYEQYFGPGTRLTVT.

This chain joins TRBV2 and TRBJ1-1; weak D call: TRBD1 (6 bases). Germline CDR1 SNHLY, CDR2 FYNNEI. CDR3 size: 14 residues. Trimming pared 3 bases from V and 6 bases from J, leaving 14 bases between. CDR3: CASSEWVGAAEAFF. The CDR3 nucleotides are TGTGCCAGCAGTGAGTGGGTGGGGGCCGCTGAAGCTTTCTTT.

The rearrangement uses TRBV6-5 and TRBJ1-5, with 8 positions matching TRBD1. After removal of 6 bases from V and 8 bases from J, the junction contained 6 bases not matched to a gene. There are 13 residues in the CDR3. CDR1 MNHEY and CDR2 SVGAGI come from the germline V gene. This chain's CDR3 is CASSRDRGEPQHF. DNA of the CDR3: TGTGCCAGCAGCCGAGACAGGGGAGAGCCCCAGCATTTT.

The CDR3 here is CASQQGNRAQETQYF. The CDR3 bases are TGCGCCAGCCAGCAGGGGAATAGGGCCCAAGAGACCCAGTACTTC. The V gene is TRBV4-1, the J gene TRBJ2-5, with D possibly matching TRBD1 (6 bases). The CDR3 length is 15 residues. Looked up from germline, CDR1 is MGHRA and CDR2 is YSYEKL. The V end was cut by 8 bases, the J end by 1 base, with 17 bases between.

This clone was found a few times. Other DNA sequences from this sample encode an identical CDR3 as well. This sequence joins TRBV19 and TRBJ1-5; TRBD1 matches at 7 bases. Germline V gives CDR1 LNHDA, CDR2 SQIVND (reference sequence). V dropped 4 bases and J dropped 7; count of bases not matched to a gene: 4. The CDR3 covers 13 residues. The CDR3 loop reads CASSRQGGQPQHF. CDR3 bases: TGTGCCAGTAGTAGACAGGGAGGACAGCCCCAGCATTTT.

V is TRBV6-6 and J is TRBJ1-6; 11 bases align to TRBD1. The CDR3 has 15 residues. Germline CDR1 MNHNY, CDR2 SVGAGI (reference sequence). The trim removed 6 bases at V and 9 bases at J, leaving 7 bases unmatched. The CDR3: CASSPPGQGGSPLHF. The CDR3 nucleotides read TGTGCCAGCAGCCCCCCGGGACAGGGGGGTTCACCCCTCCACTTT.

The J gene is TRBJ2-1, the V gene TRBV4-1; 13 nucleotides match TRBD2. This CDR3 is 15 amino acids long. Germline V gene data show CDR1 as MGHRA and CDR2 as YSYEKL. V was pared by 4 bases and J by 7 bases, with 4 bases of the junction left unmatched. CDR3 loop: CASSLWTSGSNEQFF. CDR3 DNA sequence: TGCGCCAGCAGCCTTTGGACTAGCGGGAGTAATGAGCAGTTCTTC.

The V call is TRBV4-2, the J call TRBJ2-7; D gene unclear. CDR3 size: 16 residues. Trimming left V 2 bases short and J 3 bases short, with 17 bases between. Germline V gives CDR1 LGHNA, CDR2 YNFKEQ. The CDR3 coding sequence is TGTGCCAGCAGCCAATCCTTCCAAACGACAAGCTACGAGCAGTACTTC. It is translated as CASSQSFQTTSYEQYF.

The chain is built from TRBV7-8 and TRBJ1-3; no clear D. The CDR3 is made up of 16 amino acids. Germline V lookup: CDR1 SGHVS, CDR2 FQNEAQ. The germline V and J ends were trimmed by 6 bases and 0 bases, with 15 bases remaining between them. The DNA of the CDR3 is TGTGCCAGCAGACAAACAGACTCAAGCTCTGGAAACACCATATATTTT. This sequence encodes CASRQTDSSSGNTIYF.

The CDR3 spells CASSLLAGVDTGELFF. The CDR3 DNA is TGTGCCAGCAGCCTTCTAGCGGGAGTTGACACCGGGGAGCTGTTTTTT. J is TRBJ2-2 and V is TRBV9; TRBD2 aligns across 10 bases. The CDR3 consists of 16 residues. After removal of 4 bases from V and 3 bases from J, the junction contained 6 bases not matched to a gene. In germline, CDR1 is SGDLS, CDR2 YYNGEE.

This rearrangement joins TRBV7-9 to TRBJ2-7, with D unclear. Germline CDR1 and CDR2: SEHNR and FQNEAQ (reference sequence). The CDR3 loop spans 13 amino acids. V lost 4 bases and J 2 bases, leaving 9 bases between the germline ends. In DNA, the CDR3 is TGTGCCAGCAGCTCAGGCACAACCTACGAGCAGTACTTC. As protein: CASSSGTTYEQYF.

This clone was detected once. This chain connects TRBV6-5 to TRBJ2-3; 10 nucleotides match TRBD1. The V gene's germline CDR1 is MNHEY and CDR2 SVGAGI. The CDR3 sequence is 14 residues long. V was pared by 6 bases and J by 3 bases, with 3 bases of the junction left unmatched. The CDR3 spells CASSPGQGTDTQYF. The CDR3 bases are TGTGCCAGCAGCCCGGGACAGGGGACAGATACGCAGTATTTT.